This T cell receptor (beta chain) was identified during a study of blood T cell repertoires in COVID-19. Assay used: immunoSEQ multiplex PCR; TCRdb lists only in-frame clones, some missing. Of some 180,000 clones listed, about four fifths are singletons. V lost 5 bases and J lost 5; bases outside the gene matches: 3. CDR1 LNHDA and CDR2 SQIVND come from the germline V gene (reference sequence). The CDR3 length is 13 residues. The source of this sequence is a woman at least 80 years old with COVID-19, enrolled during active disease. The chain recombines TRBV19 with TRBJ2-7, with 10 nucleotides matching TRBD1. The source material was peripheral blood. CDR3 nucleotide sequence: TGTGCCAGTAGTCCGGGACAGGGGAACGAGCAGTACTTC. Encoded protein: CASSPGQGNEQYF. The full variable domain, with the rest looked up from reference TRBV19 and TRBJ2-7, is DGGITQSPKYLFRKEGQNVTLSCEQNLNHDAMYWYRQDPGQGLRLIYYSQIVNDFQKGDIAEGYSVSREKKESFPLTVTSAQKNPTAFYLCASSPGQGNEQYFGPGTRLTVT.